The text below deals with one TCR beta chain. Its antigen remains unknown. The same CDR3 arises from other DNA sequences in this sample as well. These data come from a study of T cell responses to AZD1222 COVID-19 vaccine. Regarding the study as a whole: Most donors were white British, females outnumbered males, and clonal diversity was possibly underestimated. Across spike, vaccine-associated CD4 TCRs were found, dominant at 160-218 and 743-854. Spike-specific TCR breadth and depth rose after two AZD1222 doses. Reportedly, nearly half of unique spike TCRs recognized epitopes outside B.1.351/B.1.1.7 mutations.

Measured with immunoSEQ multiplex PCR; TCRdb has only the in-frame clones, and not every one. The sample carries about 140,000 clones, about nine tenths recorded once. Trimming cost V 6 bases and J 3 bases, with 3 bases left between them. This CDR3 region has 10 residues. The germline gives CDR1 MDHEN, CDR2 SYDVKM. The sample here was peripheral blood, taken on day 0 of AZD1222 vaccination. The chain has TRBV28 and TRBJ2-7; D is unresolved. The origin of this receptor is an adult in good health. CDR3 coding DNA: TGTGCCAGCAGCGACTACGAGCAGTACTTC. Residues: CASSDYEQYF.